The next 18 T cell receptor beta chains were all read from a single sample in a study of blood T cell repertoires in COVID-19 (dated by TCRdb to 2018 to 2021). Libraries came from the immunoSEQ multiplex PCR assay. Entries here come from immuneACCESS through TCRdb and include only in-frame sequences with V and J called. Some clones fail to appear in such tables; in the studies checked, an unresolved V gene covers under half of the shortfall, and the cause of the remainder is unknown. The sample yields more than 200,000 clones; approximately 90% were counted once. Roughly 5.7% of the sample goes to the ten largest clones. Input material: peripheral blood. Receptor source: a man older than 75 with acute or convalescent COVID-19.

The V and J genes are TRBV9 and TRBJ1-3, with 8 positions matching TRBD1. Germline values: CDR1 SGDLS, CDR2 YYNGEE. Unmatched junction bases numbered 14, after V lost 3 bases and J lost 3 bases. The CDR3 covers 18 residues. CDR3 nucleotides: TGTGCCAGCAGCGGGGGGAGATCGGGACAGGTTTTTGGAAACACCATATATTTT. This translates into CASSGGRSGQVFGNTIYF.

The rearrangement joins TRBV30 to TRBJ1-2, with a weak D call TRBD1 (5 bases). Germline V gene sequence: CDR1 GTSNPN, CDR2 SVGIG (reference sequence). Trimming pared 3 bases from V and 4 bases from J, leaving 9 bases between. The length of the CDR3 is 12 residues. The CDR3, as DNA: TGTGCCTGGAGCCCCGGGGGCTATGGCTACACCTTC. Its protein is CAWSPGGYGYTF. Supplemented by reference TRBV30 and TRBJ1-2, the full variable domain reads SQTIHQWPATLVQPVGSPLSLECTVEGTSNPNLYWYRQAAGRGLQLLFYSVGIGQISSEVPQNLSASRPQDRQFILSSKKLLLSDSGFYLCAWSPGGYGYTFGSGTRLTVV.

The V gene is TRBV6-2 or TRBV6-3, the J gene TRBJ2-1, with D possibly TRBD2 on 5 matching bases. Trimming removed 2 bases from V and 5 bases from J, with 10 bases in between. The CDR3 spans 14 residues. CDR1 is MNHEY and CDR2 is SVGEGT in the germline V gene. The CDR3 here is CASSYEGVNNEQFF. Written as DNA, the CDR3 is TGTGCCAGCAGTTACGAGGGAGTAAACAATGAGCAGTTCTTC.

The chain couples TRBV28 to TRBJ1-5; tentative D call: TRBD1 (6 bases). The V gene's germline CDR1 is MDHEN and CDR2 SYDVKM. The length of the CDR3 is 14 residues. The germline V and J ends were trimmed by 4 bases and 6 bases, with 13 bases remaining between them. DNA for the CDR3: TGTGCCAGCAGTTCCACAGGGTTGGTTCAGCCCCAGCATTTT. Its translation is CASSSTGLVQPQHF.

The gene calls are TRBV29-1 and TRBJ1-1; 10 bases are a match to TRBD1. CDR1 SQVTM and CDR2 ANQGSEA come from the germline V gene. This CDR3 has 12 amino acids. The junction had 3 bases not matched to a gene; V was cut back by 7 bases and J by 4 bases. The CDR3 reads CSAGTGVTEAFF. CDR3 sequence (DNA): TGCAGCGCAGGGACAGGGGTCACTGAAGCTTTCTTT.

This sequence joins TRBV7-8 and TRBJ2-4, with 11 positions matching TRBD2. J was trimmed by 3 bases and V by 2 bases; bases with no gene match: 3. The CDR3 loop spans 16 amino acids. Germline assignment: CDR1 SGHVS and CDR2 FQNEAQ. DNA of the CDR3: TGTGCCAGCAGCTTAAATCTAGCGGGAGGCAAAAACATTCAGTACTTC. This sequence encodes CASSLNLAGGKNIQYF.

CDR3 DNA: TGTGCCAGCAGTTTGACTCGCCGAGACATTCAGTACTTC. It encodes CASSLTRRDIQYF. The V and J genes are TRBV12-3 or TRBV12-4 and TRBJ2-4; D is unresolved. This CDR3 has 13 amino acids. V was clipped by 3 bases and J by 8 bases, with 11 bases between them.

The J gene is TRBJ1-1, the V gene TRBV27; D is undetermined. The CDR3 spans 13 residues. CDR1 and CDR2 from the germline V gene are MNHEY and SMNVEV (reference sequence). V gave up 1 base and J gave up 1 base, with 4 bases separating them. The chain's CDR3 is CASSLLQNTEAFF. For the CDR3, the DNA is TGTGCCAGCAGTTTATTACAGAACACTGAAGCTTTCTTT.

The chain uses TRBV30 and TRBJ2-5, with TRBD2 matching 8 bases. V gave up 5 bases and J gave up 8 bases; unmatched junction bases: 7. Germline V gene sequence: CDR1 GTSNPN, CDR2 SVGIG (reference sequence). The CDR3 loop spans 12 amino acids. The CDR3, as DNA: TGTGCCTGGGCGTCTAGCGGGCTAACCCAGTACTTC. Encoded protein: CAWASSGLTQYF.

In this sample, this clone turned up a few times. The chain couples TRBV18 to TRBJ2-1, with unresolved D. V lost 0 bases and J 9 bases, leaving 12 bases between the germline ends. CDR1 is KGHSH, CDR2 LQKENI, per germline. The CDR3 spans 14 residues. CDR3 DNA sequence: TGTGCCAGCTCACCACCCTCATTGTTTAGTGAGCAGTTCTTC. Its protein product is CASSPPSLFSEQFF.

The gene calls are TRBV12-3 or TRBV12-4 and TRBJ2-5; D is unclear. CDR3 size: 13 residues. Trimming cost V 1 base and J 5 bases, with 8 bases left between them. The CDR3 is CASSLGSWETQYF. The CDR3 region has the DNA TGTGCCAGCAGTTTAGGTAGTTGGGAGACCCAGTACTTC.

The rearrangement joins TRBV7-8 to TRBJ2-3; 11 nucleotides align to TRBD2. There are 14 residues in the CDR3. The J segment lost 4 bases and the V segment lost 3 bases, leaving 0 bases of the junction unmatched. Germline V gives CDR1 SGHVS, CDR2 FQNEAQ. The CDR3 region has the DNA TGTGCCAGCAGCTTTAGCGGGAGGGCAGATACGCAGTATTTT. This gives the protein CASSFSGRADTQYF.

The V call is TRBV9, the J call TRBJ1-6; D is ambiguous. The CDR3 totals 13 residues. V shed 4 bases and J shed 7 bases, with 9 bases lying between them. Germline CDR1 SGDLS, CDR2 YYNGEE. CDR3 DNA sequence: TGTGCCAGCAGCAGAGCGGGGAATTCACCCCTCCACTTT. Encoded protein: CASSRAGNSPLHF.

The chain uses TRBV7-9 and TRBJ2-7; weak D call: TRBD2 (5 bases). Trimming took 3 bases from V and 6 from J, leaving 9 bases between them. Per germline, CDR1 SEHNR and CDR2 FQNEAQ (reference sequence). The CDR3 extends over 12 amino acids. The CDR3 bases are TGTGCCAGCAGCTTGTCCGGGATCGAGCAGTACGTC. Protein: CASSLSGIEQYV.

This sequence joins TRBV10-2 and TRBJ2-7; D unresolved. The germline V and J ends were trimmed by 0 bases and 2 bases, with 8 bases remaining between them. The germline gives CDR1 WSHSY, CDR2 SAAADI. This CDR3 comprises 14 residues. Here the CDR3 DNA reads TGCGCCAGCAGTGAGTCAGAGTTGACCTACGAGCAGTACTTC. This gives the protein CASSESELTYEQYF.

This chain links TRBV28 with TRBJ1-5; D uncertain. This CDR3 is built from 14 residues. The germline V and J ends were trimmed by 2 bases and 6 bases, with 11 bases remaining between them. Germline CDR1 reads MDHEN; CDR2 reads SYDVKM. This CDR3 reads CASSLDGRSQPQHF. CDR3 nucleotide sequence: TGTGCCAGCAGTTTAGATGGGAGGAGTCAGCCCCAGCATTTT.

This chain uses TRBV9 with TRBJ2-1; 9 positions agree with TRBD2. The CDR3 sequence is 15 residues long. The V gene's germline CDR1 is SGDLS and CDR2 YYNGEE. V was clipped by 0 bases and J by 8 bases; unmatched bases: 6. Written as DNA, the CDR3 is TGTGCCAGCAGCGTAGGGCTAGCGGGAACGGATGAGCAGTTCTTC. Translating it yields CASSVGLAGTDEQFF.

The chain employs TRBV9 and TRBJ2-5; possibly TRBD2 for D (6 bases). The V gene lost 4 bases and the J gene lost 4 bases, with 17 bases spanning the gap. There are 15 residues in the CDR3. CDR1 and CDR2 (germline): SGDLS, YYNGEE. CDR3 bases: TGTGCCAGCAGCTTTACGACTAGTAGTGGAGAGACCCAGTACTTC. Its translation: CASSFTTSSGETQYF.